This T cell receptor beta chain was identified during a study of shared T cell receptors in the human thymus. TCRdb keeps only in-frame clones here, not all; method: immunoSEQ multiplex PCR. Of approximately 580,000 clones in the sample, about four fifths were seen once. Per germline, CDR1 MNHNS and CDR2 SASEGT. V was clipped by 2 bases and J by 2 bases, with 9 bases between them. There are 14 residues in the CDR3. The same data also went into a second study, on human thymus T cells. As that study records: Corrective heart surgery yielded resections, and these provided the thymus tissue. The authors found apparently biased V and J gene usage in thymic and blood repertoires. Related research reported highly overlapping thymic repertoires among unrelated individuals.

The sample comprised thymocytes. This chain joins TRBV6-1 and TRBJ1-1; D ambiguous. This TCR derives from a boy less than two years old with a congenital heart defect. The CDR3 region is CASSEYRGNTEAFF. CDR3 nucleotides: TGTGCCAGCAGTGAATACCGGGGAAACACTGAAGCTTTCTTT.